This record covers a single T cell receptor (beta chain). This sample was taken from a study of preoperative IRX-2 immunotherapy in early breast cancer. The treatment was: preoperative locoregional IRX-2 cytokine immunotherapy. Preoperative locoregional IRX-2 cytokine immunotherapy was tested in the phase Ib source study. Trimming pared 0 bases from V and 6 bases from J, leaving 19 bases between. Germline lookup yields CDR1 SGHNT and CDR2 YENEEA. CDR3 length equals 17 residues. Measured with immunoSEQ multiplex PCR; TCRdb has only the in-frame clones, and not every one. The sample records 40,000 to 50,000 clones, approximately 80% being singletons.

Material: tumor tissue, obtained after IRX-2 immunotherapy. The V call is TRBV11-3, the J call TRBJ2-3, with D tentatively TRBD1 (6 bases). The TCR comes from a human donor with breast cancer. This chain's CDR3 is CASSLEHGRGRLDTQYF. DNA for the CDR3: TGTGCCAGCAGCTTAGAACACGGCAGGGGACGTTTGGATACGCAGTATTTT.